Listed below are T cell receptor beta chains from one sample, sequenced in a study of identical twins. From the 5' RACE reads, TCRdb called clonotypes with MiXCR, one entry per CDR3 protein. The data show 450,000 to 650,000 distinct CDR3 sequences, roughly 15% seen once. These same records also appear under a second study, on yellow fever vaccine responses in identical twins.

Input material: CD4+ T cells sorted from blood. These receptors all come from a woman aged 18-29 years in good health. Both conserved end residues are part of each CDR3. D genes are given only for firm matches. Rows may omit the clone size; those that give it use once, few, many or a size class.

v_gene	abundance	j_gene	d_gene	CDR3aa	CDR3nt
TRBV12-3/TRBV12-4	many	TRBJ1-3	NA	CASSSPRRVDSGNTIYF	TGTGCCAGCAGTTCCCCCCGGCGGGTTGACTCTGGAAACACCATATATTTT
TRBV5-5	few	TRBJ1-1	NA	CASSLGQGWRTTEAFF	TGTGCCAGCAGCTTGGGGCAGGGGTGGAGAACTACTGAAGCTTTCTTT
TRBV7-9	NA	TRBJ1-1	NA	CASRGAYEAFF	TGTGCCAGCAGGGGGGCTTATGAAGCTTTCTTT
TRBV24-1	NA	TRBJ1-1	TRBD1	CATRQTGDGTEAFF	TGTGCCACCAGACAGACAGGGGATGGTACTGAAGCTTTCTTT
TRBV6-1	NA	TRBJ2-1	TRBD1	CASSEWTGSHEQFF	TGTGCCAGCAGTGAATGGACAGGGAGTCATGAGCAGTTCTTC
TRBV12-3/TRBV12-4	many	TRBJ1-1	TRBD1	CASSQRTGNTEAFF	TGTGCCAGCAGCCAAAGGACAGGTAACACTGAAGCTTTCTTT
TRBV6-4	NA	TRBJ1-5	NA	CASSAEHSNQPQHF	TGTGCCAGCAGTGCAGAACATAGCAATCAGCCCCAGCATTTT
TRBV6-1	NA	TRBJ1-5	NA	CASSPGPQQPQHF	TGTGCCAGCAGTCCGGGACCGCAGCAGCCCCAGCATTTT
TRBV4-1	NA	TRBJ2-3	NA	CASSQAAGPSTDTQYF	TGCGCCAGCAGCCAAGCAGCGGGCCCAAGCACAGATACGCAGTATTTT
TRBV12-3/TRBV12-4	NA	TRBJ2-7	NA	CASCPRGRSYEQYF	TGTGCCAGCTGCCCTCGGGGCAGGAGCTACGAGCAGTACTTC
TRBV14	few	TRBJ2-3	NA	CASSQGLGLGDTQYF	TGTGCCAGCAGCCAAGGACTAGGCCTGGGAGATACGCAGTATTTT
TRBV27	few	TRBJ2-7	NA	CASSVDRISGYEQYF	TGTGCCAGCAGTGTAGATAGGATTTCGGGCTACGAGCAGTACTTC
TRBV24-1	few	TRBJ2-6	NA	CATAAGSSYSGANVLTF	TGTGCCACCGCTGCGGGTAGTTCCTACTCTGGGGCCAACGTCCTGACTTTC
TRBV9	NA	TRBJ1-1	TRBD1	CASRGTGRAEAFF	TGTGCCAGCAGAGGGACAGGTCGGGCTGAAGCTTTCTTT
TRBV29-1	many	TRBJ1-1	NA	CSGGEPEAFF	TGCAGCGGGGGGGAACCTGAAGCTTTCTTT
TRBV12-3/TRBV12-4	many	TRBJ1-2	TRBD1	CASSRGTGAGYTF	TGTGCCAGCAGCAGGGGGACAGGGGCTGGCTACACCTTC
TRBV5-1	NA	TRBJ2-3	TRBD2	CASSLGNSGSSDTQYF	TGCGCCAGCAGCTTGGGAAATAGCGGGAGTTCAGATACGCAGTATTTT
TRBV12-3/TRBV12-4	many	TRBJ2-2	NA	CASSLKGPGELFF	TGTGCCAGCAGTTTAAAGGGGCCCGGGGAGCTGTTTTTT
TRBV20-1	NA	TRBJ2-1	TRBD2	CSASDQRDSYNEQFF	TGCAGTGCTAGTGACCAGCGGGATTCCTACAATGAGCAGTTCTTC
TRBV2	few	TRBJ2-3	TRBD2	CASSAERGARGTDTQYF	TGTGCCAGCAGTGCGGAGCGGGGGGCCCGGGGGACAGATACGCAGTATTTT
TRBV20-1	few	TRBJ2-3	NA	CSARERGPGDTQYF	TGCAGTGCTAGAGAAAGGGGCCCCGGGGATACGCAGTATTTT
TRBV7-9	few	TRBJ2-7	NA	CASTTSLGRSYEQYF	TGTGCCAGCACCACGAGCTTAGGTCGTTCCTACGAGCAGTACTTC
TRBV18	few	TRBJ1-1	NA	CASSPPSLNTEAFF	TGTGCCAGCTCACCCCCGAGCCTTAACACTGAAGCTTTCTTT
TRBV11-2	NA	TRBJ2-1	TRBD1	CASSSPGQIYNEQFF	TGTGCCAGCAGCTCTCCGGGACAGATCTACAATGAGCAGTTCTTC
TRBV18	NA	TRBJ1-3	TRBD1	CASSPFRQGEGNTIYF	TGTGCCAGCTCACCATTCCGACAGGGTGAAGGAAACACCATATATTTT
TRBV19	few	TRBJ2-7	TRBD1	CASPQGYEQYF	TGTGCCAGTCCACAGGGGTACGAGCAGTACTTC
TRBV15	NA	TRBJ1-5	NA	CATSRGGVFNQPQHF	TGTGCCACCAGCAGAGGGGGGGTCTTCAATCAGCCCCAGCATTTT
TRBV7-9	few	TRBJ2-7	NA	CASSLAGIEQYF	TGTGCCAGCAGCTTGGCCGGAATCGAGCAGTACTTC
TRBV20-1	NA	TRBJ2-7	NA	CSARDGDTYSYEQYF	TGCAGTGCTAGAGATGGGGACACCTACTCCTACGAGCAGTACTTC
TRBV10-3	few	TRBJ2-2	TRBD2	CAITGTSGNTGELFF	TGTGCCATTACCGGGACTAGCGGGAACACCGGGGAGCTGTTTTTT
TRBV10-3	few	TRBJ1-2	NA	CAITRGAYGQDYGYTF	TGTGCCATCACCAGGGGAGCCTACGGGCAGGACTATGGCTACACCTTC
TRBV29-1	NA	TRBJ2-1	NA	CSVEGGNEQFF	TGCAGCGTTGAAGGGGGTAATGAGCAGTTCTTC
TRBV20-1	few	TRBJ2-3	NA	CSVRISTDTQYF	TGCAGTGTTCGAATAAGCACAGATACGCAGTATTTT
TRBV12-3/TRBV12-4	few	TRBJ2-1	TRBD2	CASSLAGVTSNEQFF	TGTGCCAGCAGCCTAGCGGGAGTGACTAGTAATGAGCAGTTCTTC
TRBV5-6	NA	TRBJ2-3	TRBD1	CASSLVVTGLADTQYF	TGTGCCAGCAGCTTGGTAGTGACAGGGTTGGCAGATACGCAGTATTTT
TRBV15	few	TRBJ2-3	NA	CATGGDLRDTQYF	TGTGCCACCGGCGGGGACCTCCGGGATACGCAGTATTTT
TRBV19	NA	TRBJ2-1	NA	CASRDSALNNEQFF	TGTGCCAGTAGGGACAGCGCGTTAAACAATGAGCAGTTCTTC
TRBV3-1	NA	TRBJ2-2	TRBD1	CASSLYPGQGITGELFF	TGTGCCAGCAGCCTATACCCGGGACAGGGTATAACCGGGGAGCTGTTTTTT
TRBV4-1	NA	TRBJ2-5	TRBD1	CASSQTGGETQYF	TGCGCCAGCAGCCAAACAGGGGGGGAGACCCAGTACTTC
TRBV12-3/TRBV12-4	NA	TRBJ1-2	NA	CASRAGTNYGYTF	TGTGCCAGCAGGGCAGGCACTAACTATGGCTACACCTTC
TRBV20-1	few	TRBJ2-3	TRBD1	CRPRSGGRVIDTQYF	TGCAGGCCTCGGTCAGGGGGCAGGGTTATAGATACGCAGTATTTT
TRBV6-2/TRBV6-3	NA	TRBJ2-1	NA	CASSYLRGPEQFF	TGTGCCAGCAGTTACCTACGGGGGCCTGAGCAGTTCTTC
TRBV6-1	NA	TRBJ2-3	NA	CASSGRGVGTDTQYF	TGTGCCAGCAGTGGACGAGGCGTGGGGACAGATACGCAGTATTTT
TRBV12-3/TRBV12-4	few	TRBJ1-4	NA	CASSSGEGPTNEKLFF	TGTGCCAGCAGCTCCGGGGAGGGTCCAACTAATGAAAAACTGTTTTTT
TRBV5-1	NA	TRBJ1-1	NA	CASSLGGRNKNTEAFF	TGCGCCAGCAGCTTGGGTGGACGGAATAAGAACACTGAAGCTTTCTTT